The present entry profiles one T cell receptor (beta chain) with its context. The V gene's germline CDR1 is SGHNT and CDR2 YYREEE (reference sequence). Trimming stripped 1 base from V and 5 bases from J, with 9 bases between. The CDR3 totals 13 residues. With random hexamers, reverse transcription was performed on about 0.5 to 1 ug of RNA. Via MiXCR, TCRdb re-called the immunoSEQ multiplex PCR reads, giving one row per CDR3 protein. The sample yields approximately 180,000 distinct CDR3 sequences, 90% to 95% seen once. The sample is drawn from a study of CD8 T cells in Susac syndrome. Treatment-naive patients with stable or active relapsing-remitting disease served as multiple sclerosis controls. The TEMRA cells underwent FACS enrichment, while the CD8+ and CD4+ T cells underwent negative isolation.

The TCR was taken from a human donor with multiple sclerosis. This chain links TRBV5-4 with TRBJ2-5; D not resolved. The sequencing sample was made of CD4+ T cells from PBMCs. The CDR3 region is CASSLFPTETQYF. The DNA of the CDR3 is TGTGCCAGCAGCTTGTTTCCGACGGAGACCCAGTACTTC.